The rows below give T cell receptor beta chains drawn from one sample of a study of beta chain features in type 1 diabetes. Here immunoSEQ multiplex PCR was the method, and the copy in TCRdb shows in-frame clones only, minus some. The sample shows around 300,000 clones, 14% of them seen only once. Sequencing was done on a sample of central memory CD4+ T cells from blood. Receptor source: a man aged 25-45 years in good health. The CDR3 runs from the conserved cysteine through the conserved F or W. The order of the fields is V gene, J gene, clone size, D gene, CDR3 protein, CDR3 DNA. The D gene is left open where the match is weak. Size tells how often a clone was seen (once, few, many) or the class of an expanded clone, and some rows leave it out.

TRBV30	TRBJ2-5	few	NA	CAWEALQDGTQYF	TGTGCCTGGGAGGCCCTACAGGACGGGACCCAGTACTTC
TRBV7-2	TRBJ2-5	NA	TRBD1	CASSFGTGKETQYF	TGTGCCAGCAGCTTCGGGACAGGAAAAGAGACCCAGTACTTC
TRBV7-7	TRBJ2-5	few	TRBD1	CASSLLPTGTVQETQYF	TGTGCCAGCAGCTTACTACCGACCGGGACAGTACAAGAGACCCAGTACTTC
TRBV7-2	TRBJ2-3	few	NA	CASSFWRGRTDTQYF	TGTGCCAGCAGCTTCTGGCGGGGGCGCACAGATACGCAGTATTTT
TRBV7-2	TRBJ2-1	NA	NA	CASSLPIYNEQFF	TGTGCCAGCAGCCTACCCATCTACAATGAGCAGTTCTTC
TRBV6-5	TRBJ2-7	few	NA	CAIRSDSYEQYF	TGTGCCATCAGGTCGGACAGCTACGAGCAGTACTTC
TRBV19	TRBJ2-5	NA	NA	CASSKRAWETQYF	TGTGCCAGTAGTAAACGGGCCTGGGAGACCCAGTACTTC
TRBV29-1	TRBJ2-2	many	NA	CSVLNNTGELFF	TGCAGCGTTCTTAACAATACCGGGGAGCTGTTTTTT
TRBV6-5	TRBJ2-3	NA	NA	CASSRGGTGTDTQYF	TGTGCCAGCAGCCGAGGTGGGACTGGCACAGATACGCAGTATTTT
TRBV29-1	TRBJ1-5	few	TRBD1	CSVLGQGPTQPQHF	TGCAGCGTTCTGGGACAGGGGCCCACTCAGCCCCAGCATTTT
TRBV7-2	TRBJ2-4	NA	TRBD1	CASSLASGTALNIQYF	TGTGCCAGCAGCTTAGCCTCCGGGACAGCTTTAAACATTCAGTACTTC
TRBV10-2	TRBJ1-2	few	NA	CASTGAGGTYGYTF	TGCGCCAGCACGGGGGCAGGAGGCACGTATGGCTACACCTTC
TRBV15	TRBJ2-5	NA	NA	CATSSRGVQETQYF	TGTGCCACCAGCAGCCGGGGCGTTCAAGAGACCCAGTACTTC
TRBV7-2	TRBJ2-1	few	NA	CASSPREGWYEQFF	TGTGCCAGCAGCCCACGAGAGGGTTGGTATGAGCAGTTCTTC
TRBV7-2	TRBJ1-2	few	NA	CASSLGLQGVGGYTF	TGTGCCAGCAGCTTAGGATTGCAGGGAGTAGGCGGCTACACCTTC
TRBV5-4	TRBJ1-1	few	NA	CASSLQGANTEAFF	TGTGCCAGCAGCTTACAAGGGGCGAACACTGAAGCTTTCTTT
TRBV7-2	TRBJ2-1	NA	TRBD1	CASSLNPGGRFNEQFF	TGTGCCAGCAGCTTGAACCCAGGGGGTCGGTTCAATGAGCAGTTCTTC
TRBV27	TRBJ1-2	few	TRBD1	CASMVAGGGYTF	TGTGCCAGCATGGTGGCAGGGGGTGGCTACACCTTC
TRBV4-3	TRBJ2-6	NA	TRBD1	CASSQGQGFASGANVLTF	TGCGCCAGCAGCCAAGGACAGGGTTTCGCCTCTGGGGCCAACGTCCTGACTTTC
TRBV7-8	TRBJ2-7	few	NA	CASSPARYEQYF	TGTGCCAGCAGCCCCGCGCGGTACGAGCAGTACTTC
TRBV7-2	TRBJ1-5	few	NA	CASSLSWNQPQHF	TGTGCCAGCAGCTTATCCTGGAATCAGCCCCAGCATTTT
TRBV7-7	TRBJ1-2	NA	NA	CASSLRQGGGGYTF	TGTGCCAGCAGCTTACGGCAGGGAGGAGGCGGCTACACCTTC
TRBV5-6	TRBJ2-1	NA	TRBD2	CASSLGTSGFYNEQFF	TGTGCCAGCAGCTTAGGGACTAGCGGGTTCTACAATGAGCAGTTCTTC
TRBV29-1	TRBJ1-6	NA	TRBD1	CSVRAGGFDSPLHF	TGCAGCGTCCGGGCAGGGGGCTTTGATTCACCCCTCCACTTT
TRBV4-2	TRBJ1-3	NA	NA	CASSQTGLSGNTIYF	TGTGCCAGCAGCCAAACAGGGCTCTCTGGAAACACCATATATTTT
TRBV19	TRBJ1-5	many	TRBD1	CASSIESGQGGQPQHF	TGTGCCAGTAGTATAGAGTCGGGGCAGGGGGGCCAGCCCCAGCATTTT
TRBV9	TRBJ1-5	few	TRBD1	CASSPDRGQPQHF	TGTGCCAGCAGCCCCGACAGGGGACAGCCCCAGCATTTT
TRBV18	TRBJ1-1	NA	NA	CASLPLTSTEAFF	TGTGCCAGCTTGCCACTCACAAGTACTGAAGCTTTCTTT
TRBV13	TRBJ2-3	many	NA	CASSRWERRTDTQYF	TGTGCCAGCAGCCGTTGGGAGCGACGCACAGATACGCAGTATTTT
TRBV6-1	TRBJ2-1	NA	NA	CASRYTGRPYNEQFF	TGTGCCAGCCGGTACACAGGTAGGCCCTACAATGAGCAGTTCTTC
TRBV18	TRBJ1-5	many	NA	CASSDSNQPQHF	TGTGCCAGCTCCGATAGCAATCAGCCCCAGCATTTT
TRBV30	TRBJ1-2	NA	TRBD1	CAWTPRDRGCSHGYTF	TGTGCCTGGACCCCGCGGGACAGGGGGTGCTCTCATGGCTACACCTTC
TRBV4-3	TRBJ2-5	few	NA	CASSQYWGNQETQYF	TGCGCCAGCAGCCAATACTGGGGGAACCAAGAGACCCAGTACTTC
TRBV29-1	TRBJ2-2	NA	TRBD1	CSAHDPTGGLGELFF	TGCAGCGCTCACGACCCGACAGGGGGCCTCGGGGAGCTGTTTTTT
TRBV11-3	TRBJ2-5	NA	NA	CASSPASVETQYF	TGTGCCAGCAGCCCTGCTAGCGTAGAGACCCAGTACTTC
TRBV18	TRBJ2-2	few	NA	CASSPANTGELFF	TGTGCCAGCTCACCAGCGAACACCGGGGAGCTGTTTTTT
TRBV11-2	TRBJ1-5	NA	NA	CASSLDAVGGQPQHF	TGTGCCAGCAGCTTAGATGCGGTCGGGGGGCAGCCCCAGCATTTT
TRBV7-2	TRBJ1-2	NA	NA	CASSLGRGGHGYTF	TGTGCCAGCAGCTTAGGCAGGGGCGGCCATGGCTACACCTTC
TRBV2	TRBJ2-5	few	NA	CASSTETQETQYF	TGTGCCAGCAGTACTGAGACCCAAGAGACCCAGTACTTC
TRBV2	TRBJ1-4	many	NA	CASSASRNEKLFF	TGTGCCAGCAGTGCGTCGAGAAATGAAAAACTGTTTTTT
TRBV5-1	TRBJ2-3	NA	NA	CASSLRGSTDTQYF	TGCGCCAGCAGCTTGCGTGGCAGCACAGATACGCAGTATTTT
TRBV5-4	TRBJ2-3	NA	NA	CASSLRVRGSTDTQYF	TGTGCCAGCAGCTTGCGAGTCAGGGGTAGCACAGATACGCAGTATTTT
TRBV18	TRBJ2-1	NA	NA	CASSPQRGFYNEQFF	TGTGCCAGCTCACCACAACGGGGGTTTTACAATGAGCAGTTCTTC
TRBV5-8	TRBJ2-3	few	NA	CASRLGSGNTDTQYF	TGTGCCAGCAGGTTGGGTAGTGGGAATACAGATACGCAGTATTTT
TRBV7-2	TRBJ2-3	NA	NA	CASTGPSTDTQYF	TGTGCCAGCACGGGGCCAAGCACAGATACGCAGTATTTT
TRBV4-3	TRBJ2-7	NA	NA	CASSQERVGEQYF	TGCGCCAGCAGCCAAGAGAGGGTTGGTGAGCAGTACTTC
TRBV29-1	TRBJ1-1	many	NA	CSVVPRGGGSTEAFF	TGCAGCGTTGTCCCTCGGGGGGGAGGGAGCACTGAAGCTTTCTTT
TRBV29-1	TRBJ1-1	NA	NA	CSVEGRLNTEAFF	TGCAGCGTTGAAGGGCGACTGAACACTGAAGCTTTCTTT
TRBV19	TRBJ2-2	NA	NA	CASSIRVTGELFF	TGTGCCAGTAGTATTAGGGTCACCGGGGAGCTGTTTTTT
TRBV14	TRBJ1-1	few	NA	CASSQVLGYRDTEAFF	TGTGCCAGCAGCCAAGTCCTAGGTTACAGGGACACTGAAGCTTTCTTT
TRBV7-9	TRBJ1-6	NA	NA	CASSLDVGNSPLHF	TGTGCCAGCAGCTTAGATGTCGGAAATTCACCCCTCCACTTT
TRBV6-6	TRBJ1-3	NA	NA	CASSYRAISGNTIYF	TGTGCCAGCAGTTATAGGGCCATCTCTGGAAACACCATATATTTT
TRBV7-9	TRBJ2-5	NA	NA	CASSLNQETQYF	TGTGCCAGCAGCCTCAACCAAGAGACCCAGTACTTC